The 17 T cell receptor beta chains reported below all come from one sample, sequenced in a study of pediatric ulcerative colitis. Libraries were prepared by immunoSEQ multiplex PCR; TCRdb keeps only in-frame clonotypes and omits some of them. The data contain about 64,000 clones, roughly 90% of them seen just once; the ten biggest clones take up around 3.5%. Sequencing was performed on blood. These receptors were taken from a boy aged 10-17 years with severe ulcerative colitis.

The chain has TRBV5-1 and TRBJ2-3; 9 bases align to TRBD2. Germline-derived CDR1 and CDR2 are SGHRS and YFSETQ. V was pared by 0 bases and J by 8 bases, with 7 bases of the junction left unmatched. CDR3 length: 15 residues. The chain's CDR3 is CASSLGSGSSVTQYF. The CDR3 DNA sequence: TGCGCCAGCAGCTTGGGTAGCGGGAGTTCTGTTACGCAGTATTTT. Full variable domain (rest looked up from reference TRBV5-1 and TRBJ2-3): KAGVTQTPRYLIKTRGQQVTLSCSPISGHRSVSWYQQTPGQGLQFLFEYFSETQRNKGNFPGRFSGRQFSNSRSEMNVSTLELGDSALYLCASSLGSGSSVTQYFGPGTRLTVL.

The rearrangement links TRBV27 to TRBJ2-1; D may be TRBD2 (6 bases). Germline V lookup: CDR1 MNHEY, CDR2 SMNVEV (reference sequence). V was clipped by 0 bases and J by 0 bases, with 21 bases between them. CDR3 length: 20 amino acids. CDR3 loop: CASSLSRSGLPGSSYNEQFF. Written as DNA, the CDR3 is TGTGCCAGCAGTTTATCGAGGAGCGGACTACCCGGCAGCTCCTACAATGAGCAGTTCTTC.

The chain combines TRBV11-2 with TRBJ2-1; the match to TRBD2 covers 11 bases. The ends lost 5 bases at V and 2 bases at J; junction bases unmatched: 5. CDR1 and CDR2 (germline): SGHAT, FQNNGV. CDR3 length: 16 amino acids. The CDR3 DNA is TGTGCCAGCAGCCCTACTAGCGGGAGTGCCTACAATGAGCAGTTCTTC. It codes for CASSPTSGSAYNEQFF. The full variable domain, its missing parts supplied by reference TRBV11-2 and TRBJ2-1, is EAGVAQSPRYKIIEKRQSVAFWCNPISGHATLYWYQQILGQGPKLLIQFQNNGVVDDSQLPKDRFSAERLKGVDSTLKIQPAKLEDSAVYLCASSPTSGSAYNEQFFGPGTRLTVL.

The chain uses TRBV5-4 and TRBJ1-3; 7 nucleotides align to TRBD1. Trimming at V came to 3 bases and at J to 2 bases, leaving 5 bases not matched to a gene. This CDR3 has 15 residues. CDR1 and CDR2 from the germline V gene are SGHNT and YYREEE (reference sequence). CDR3 sequence (DNA): TGTGCCAGCAGCTCGCCCGACAGGGCTGGAAACACCATATATTTT. This encodes CASSSPDRAGNTIYF.

The chain links TRBV9 to TRBJ2-7; D could derive from TRBD1 or TRBD2 (5 bases each). This CDR3 spans 14 amino acids. Between the trimmed V and J ends, which lost 4 bases and 4 bases, there was a span of 15 bases. In germline, CDR1 is SGDLS, CDR2 YYNGEE. This CDR3 reads CASSPARERYEQYF. CDR3 in DNA: TGTGCCAGCAGCCCGGCCAGGGAGAGGTACGAGCAGTACTTC.

The rearrangement joins TRBV4-3 to TRBJ2-7; D perhaps matches TRBD2 (5 bases). The V end lost 1 base, the J end lost 0 bases, and 10 bases lay between the germline ends. Per germline, CDR1 LGHNA and CDR2 YSLEER. CDR3 length equals 15 residues. The CDR3 sequence: CASSQGRGLSYEQYF. DNA for the CDR3: TGCGCCAGCAGCCAAGGCCGGGGTCTCTCCTACGAGCAGTACTTC.

The CDR3 loop is CASSLVAGSMNTEAFF. In DNA form, the CDR3 reads TGTGCCAGCAGCTTGGTGGCGGGGTCCATGAACACTGAAGCTTTCTTT. The rearrangement links TRBV5-6 to TRBJ1-1; D unclear. The CDR3 consists of 16 residues. Germline-derived CDR1 and CDR2 are SGHDT and YYEEEE. Trimming stripped 0 bases from V and 0 bases from J, with 12 bases between.

The genes are TRBV6-1 and TRBJ2-1, with TRBD1 as a possible D gene (7 bases). Germline loops: CDR1 MNHNS, CDR2 SASEGT. This CDR3 region has 15 residues. V was pared by 8 bases and J by 0 bases, with 14 bases between. CDR3 protein: CASQGDGSSYNEQFF. CDR3 DNA sequence: TGTGCCAGCCAGGGGGACGGGAGCTCCTACAATGAGCAGTTCTTC.

This chain connects TRBV5-4 to TRBJ2-7, with 8 positions matching TRBD2. The CDR3 runs 16 residues. V was pared by 4 bases and J by 0 bases, with 9 bases of the junction left unmatched. CDR1 is SGHNT, CDR2 YYREEE, per germline (reference sequence). In DNA, the CDR3 is TGTGCCAGCAGCCGCCTAGCGGGCATGACCTCCTACGAGCAGTACTTC. This encodes CASSRLAGMTSYEQYF.

The chain has TRBV6-1 and TRBJ2-7; tentatively, D is TRBD2 (6 bases). CDR1 is MNHNS and CDR2 is SASEGT in the germline V gene. Trimming pared 4 bases from V and 1 base from J, leaving 11 bases between. CDR3 length equals 14 residues. DNA for the CDR3: TGTGCCAGCAGTGGGGGGACTGCGTCCTACGAGCAGTACTTC. Its translation: CASSGGTASYEQYF.

This chain joins TRBV2 and TRBJ2-5, with 11 bases that match TRBD2. Per the germline V gene, CDR1 is SNHLY and CDR2 is FYNNEI. With V trimmed by 5 bases and J by 5 bases, 7 bases remained unmatched. This CDR3 is built from 15 residues. The CDR3 DNA is TGTGCCAGCAGTCCTAGCGGGGGGCCGGGGGAGACCCAGTACTTC. It translates to CASSPSGGPGETQYF.

This clone occurred once. The J gene is TRBJ1-1, the V gene TRBV13, with D hard to call. Trimming stripped 2 bases from V and 0 bases from J, with 16 bases between. CDR1 PRHDT and CDR2 FYEKMQ come from the germline V gene (reference sequence). The CDR3 spans 17 residues. Here the CDR3 reads CASSLSLDGLLNTEAFF. CDR3 in DNA: TGTGCCAGCAGCTTATCGCTGGACGGCCTTTTGAACACTGAAGCTTTCTTT.

The chain carries TRBV27 and TRBJ2-2, with unresolved D. The CDR3 consists of 12 residues. The V end lost 6 bases, the J end lost 4 bases, and 6 bases lay between the germline ends. CDR1 is MNHEY and CDR2 is SMNVEV in the germline V gene (reference sequence). CDR3 in DNA: TGTGCCAGCAGAACCCCCACCGGGGAGCTGTTTTTT. Residues: CASRTPTGELFF.

This rearrangement joins TRBV27 to TRBJ1-5; D is ambiguous. Germline assignment: CDR1 MNHEY and CDR2 SMNVEV (reference sequence). V lost 4 bases and J 0 bases, leaving 7 bases between the germline ends. The length of the CDR3 is 14 residues. The DNA of the CDR3 is TGTGCCAGCAGTTCCCGAATTAGCAATCAGCCCCAGCATTTT. It specifies CASSSRISNQPQHF.

The V and J genes are TRBV7-8 and TRBJ2-3; D may match TRBD1 or TRBD2 (5 bases each). V dropped 6 bases and J dropped 5 bases, with 33 bases sitting between them. The germline gives CDR1 SGHVS, CDR2 FQNEAQ. The CDR3 spans 20 residues. This CDR3 reads CASSPETEVRDHREGDTQYF. CDR3 bases: TGTGCCAGCAGTCCAGAGACAGAGGTCCGAGACCACAGAGAGGGAGATACGCAGTATTTT.

The chain carries TRBV9 and TRBJ2-1; D is possibly TRBD2 (6 bases). Germline CDR1 SGDLS, CDR2 YYNGEE. This CDR3 region has 16 residues. With 0 bases removed from V and 5 bases from J, the gap between germline ends came to 15 bases. This CDR3 is CASSVAVGGTDNEQFF. In DNA, the CDR3 is TGTGCCAGCAGCGTAGCTGTGGGGGGTACCGACAATGAGCAGTTCTTC. Full variable domain (missing parts from reference TRBV9 and TRBJ2-1): DSGVTQTPKHLITATGQRVTLRCSPRSGDLSVYWYQQSLDQGLQFLIQYYNGEERAKGNILERFSAQQFPDLHSELNLSSLELGDSALYFCASSVAVGGTDNEQFFGPGTRLTVL.

V and J are TRBV5-1 and TRBJ2-1; the match to TRBD2 covers 10 bases. Unmatched junction bases numbered 10, after V lost 2 bases and J lost 11 bases. The CDR3 is 15 amino acids. Germline assignment: CDR1 SGHRS and CDR2 YFSETQ. CDR3 coding DNA: TGCGCCAGCAGCTTTGACGCTAGCGGGAGTTTTCAGCAGTTCTTC. This translates into CASSFDASGSFQQFF.